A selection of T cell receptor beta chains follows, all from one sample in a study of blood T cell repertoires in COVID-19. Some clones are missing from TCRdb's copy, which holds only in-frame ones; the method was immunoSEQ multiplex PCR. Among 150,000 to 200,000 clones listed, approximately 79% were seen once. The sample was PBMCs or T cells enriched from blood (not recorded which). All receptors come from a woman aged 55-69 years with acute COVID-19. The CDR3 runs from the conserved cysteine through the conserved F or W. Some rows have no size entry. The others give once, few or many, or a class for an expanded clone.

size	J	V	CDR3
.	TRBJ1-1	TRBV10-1	CASSVTGGTEAFF
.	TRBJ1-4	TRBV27	CASSWDSATNEKLFF
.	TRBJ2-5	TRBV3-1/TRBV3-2	CASSQDWGLAGAETQYF
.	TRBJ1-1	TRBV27	CASSLLSPGTANTEAFF
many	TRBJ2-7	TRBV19	CASSISVSTSYEQYF
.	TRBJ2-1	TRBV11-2	CASSSGLAGGYNEQFF
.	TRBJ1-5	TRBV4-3	CASSQDRGTVQPQHF
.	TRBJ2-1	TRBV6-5	CASSSHQGEQFF
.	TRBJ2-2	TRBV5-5	CASSSPGGMALRGTGELFF
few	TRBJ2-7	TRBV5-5	CASSQLVGTATYEQYF
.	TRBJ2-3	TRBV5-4	CASSVRGVGDTQYF
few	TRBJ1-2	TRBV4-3	CASSQDVGGYGYTF
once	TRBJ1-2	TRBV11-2	CASSIGSSSFYGYTF
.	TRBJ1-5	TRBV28	CASSQGVKGNQPQHF
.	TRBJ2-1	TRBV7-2	CASRKLAGHNEQFF
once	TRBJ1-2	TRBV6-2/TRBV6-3	CASSYRGRVYGYTF
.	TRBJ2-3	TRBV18	CASSPRVFPSTDTQYF
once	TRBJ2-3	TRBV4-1	CASSQDLGTSIPTQYF
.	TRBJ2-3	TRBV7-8	CASSLGTGSTDTQYF
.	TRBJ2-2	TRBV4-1	CASSPLRTSVWAGELFF
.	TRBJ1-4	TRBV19	CASSIPGQGANEKLFF
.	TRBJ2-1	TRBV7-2	CASSSGPGTGTEQFF
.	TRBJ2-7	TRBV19	CASSTGQRAEQYF
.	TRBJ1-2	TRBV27	CASRGRFGYTF
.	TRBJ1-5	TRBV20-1	CSAIEDSLLGPQHF
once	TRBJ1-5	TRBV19	CASSGQGGNQPQHF
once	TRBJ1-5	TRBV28	CASSSGGPGQPQHF
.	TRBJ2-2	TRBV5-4	CASSLRPYRDRNTGELFF
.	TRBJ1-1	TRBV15	CATSRDRRDTEAFF
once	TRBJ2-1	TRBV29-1	CSVLTSGSGYEQFF
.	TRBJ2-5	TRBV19	CASSIAGGMKTQYF
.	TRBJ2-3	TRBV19	CASQGADTQYF
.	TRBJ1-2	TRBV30	CAWSARGQGLYGYTF
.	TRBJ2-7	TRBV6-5	CASSLLLRDRNEQYF
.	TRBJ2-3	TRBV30	CAWSAPGGFSTDTQYF
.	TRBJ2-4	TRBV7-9	CASSFEEGKNIQYF
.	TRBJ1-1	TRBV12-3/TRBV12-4	CASSHYMNTEAFF
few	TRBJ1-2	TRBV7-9	CASSPAQGGYTF
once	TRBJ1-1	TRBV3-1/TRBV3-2	CASSPGQMNTEAFF